The 16 T cell receptor beta chains presented below share a single source sample, sequenced in a study of shared clonotypes between healthy human individuals. Positive CCR7 selection of CD45RO-negative cells yielded the naive CD8 cells, and terminally differentiated effector memory CD45RA+ cells were excluded. Assay used: immunoSEQ multiplex PCR; TCRdb lists only in-frame clones, some missing. The sample carries roughly 590,000 clones, over 95% recorded once. The sample taken for sequencing was naive CD8+ T cells sorted from blood. Receptors originate from a woman aged 25 to 39 in good health.

This chain connects TRBV6-5 to TRBJ2-7; TRBD1 aligns across 9 bases. V was clipped by 9 bases and J by 2 bases; unmatched bases: 5. Germline CDR1 reads MNHEY; CDR2 reads SVGAGI. The length of the CDR3 is 13 residues. CDR3 protein: CASTGGSTYEQYF. CDR3 bases: TGTGCCAGTACAGGGGGCTCTACCTACGAGCAGTACTTC.

This chain connects TRBV27 to TRBJ2-7; D possibly corresponds to TRBD1 (6 bases). The CDR3 spans 15 residues. Between the trimmed V and J ends, which lost 8 bases and 5 bases, there was a span of 22 bases. CDR1 MNHEY and CDR2 SMNVEV come from the germline V gene (reference sequence). The CDR3 DNA reads TGTGCCAGCGCCTTGATACAGGGCGTCTTCCACGAGCAGTACTTC. Encoded protein: CASALIQGVFHEQYF.

The chain joins TRBV9 to TRBJ1-3; the D gene is possibly TRBD1 (5 bases). The V gene lost 0 bases and the J gene lost 0 bases, with 13 bases spanning the gap. The CDR3 is 17 residues long. Germline values: CDR1 SGDLS, CDR2 YYNGEE. In nucleotides, the CDR3 is TGTGCCAGCAGCGTAGGCGATTGGGACCTCTCTGGAAACACCATATATTTT. This codes for CASSVGDWDLSGNTIYF.

CDR3 loop: CASNGSGASGKRGEQFF. DNA for the CDR3: TGTGCCAGTAATGGATCGGGGGCTAGCGGGAAAAGGGGTGAGCAGTTCTTC. This chain joins TRBV19 and TRBJ2-1; TRBD2 aligns across 9 bases. Germline trimming cut 7 bases from V and 9 bases from J; bases unmatched to any gene: 19. This CDR3 spans 17 amino acids. Germline CDR1 LNHDA, CDR2 SQIVND (reference sequence).

The genes are TRBV5-8 and TRBJ1-5; no reliable D call. CDR1 SGHTS and CDR2 YDEGEE come from the germline V gene. V lost 0 bases and J lost 0, with 10 bases in between. The CDR3 has 16 amino acids. The CDR3 region is CASSLGASNSNQPQHF. The CDR3 nucleotides are TGTGCCAGCAGCTTGGGGGCATCCAATAGCAATCAGCCCCAGCATTTT.

The sample holds one count of this clone. The V and J genes are TRBV27 and TRBJ2-2; perhaps TRBD1 as D (6 bases). Per germline, CDR1 MNHEY and CDR2 SMNVEV (reference sequence). This CDR3 is 17 amino acids long. V shed 8 bases and J shed 0 bases, with 19 bases lying between them. The CDR3 bases are TGTGCCAGCGCCGCAACAGGGATCGCCCCGAACACCGGGGAGCTGTTTTTT. Amino acids: CASAATGIAPNTGELFF.

The chain joins TRBV19 to TRBJ2-7, with a tentative D call TRBD1 (8 bases). V was cut by 3 bases and J by 4 bases, with 13 bases left in between. The CDR3 is 14 amino acids. Germline lookup yields CDR1 LNHDA and CDR2 SQIVND (reference sequence). The CDR3 here is CASSMEQGGYEQYF. The DNA of the CDR3 is TGTGCCAGTAGTATGGAACAGGGGGGGTACGAGCAGTACTTC.

This chain joins TRBV7-9 and TRBJ2-1, with 10 bases fitting TRBD2. The CDR3 totals 16 residues. The J segment lost 3 bases and the V segment lost 4 bases, leaving 6 bases of the junction unmatched. Looked up from germline, CDR1 is SEHNR and CDR2 is FQNEAQ (reference sequence). In nucleotides, the CDR3 is TGTGCCAGCAGCTCTTTAGCGGGGGGCGACTACAATGAGCAGTTCTTC. Translation gives CASSSLAGGDYNEQFF.

The gene calls are TRBV9 and TRBJ2-7; 8 bases line up with TRBD2. The CDR3 length is 13 residues. V shed 5 bases and J 6 bases; nucleotides not matched to a gene: 7. Germline V gene lookup returns CDR1 SGDLS and CDR2 YYNGEE. The CDR3 protein is CASRGGTSSEQYF. CDR3 nucleotides: TGTGCCAGCAGGGGCGGGACTAGTTCCGAGCAGTACTTC.

This clone was recorded once. The chain is built from TRBV19 and TRBJ1-2, with D perhaps matching TRBD1 (5 bases). CDR1 is LNHDA, CDR2 SQIVND, per germline (reference sequence). The CDR3 length is 16 residues. Trimming took 0 bases from V and 4 from J, leaving 15 bases between them. In nucleotides, the CDR3 is TGTGCCAGTAGTATAGATACTGGGGGTCCACTCTATGGCTACACCTTC. Residues: CASSIDTGGPLYGYTF.

This chain's CDR3 is CASSQARASSGNTIYF. CDR3 DNA: TGTGCCAGCAGCCAAGCTAGGGCGAGTTCTGGAAACACCATATATTTT. V gene TRBV7-6 combines with J gene TRBJ1-3; D is unresolved. The CDR3 is 16 amino acids. The V end was cut by 5 bases, the J end by 1 base, with 15 bases between. CDR1 is SGHVS, CDR2 FNYEAQ, per germline.

This clone came up once. The J gene is TRBJ1-4, the V gene TRBV2; D ambiguous. Trimming stripped 2 bases from V and 4 bases from J, with 11 bases between. CDR3 length: 15 residues. The germline V gene has CDR1 SNHLY and CDR2 FYNNEI. Written as DNA, the CDR3 is TGTGCCAGCAGTGAATGGGTGCCGATTAATGAAAAACTGTTTTTT. This translates into CASSEWVPINEKLFF.

In regard to this clone: Other DNA sequences in the same sample also yield this CDR3. This chain connects TRBV5-1 to TRBJ2-7; no reliable D call. The CDR3 extends over 11 amino acids. Trimming cost V 2 bases and J 4 bases, with 4 bases left between them. Germline CDR1 and CDR2: SGHRS and YFSETQ. CDR3: CASSFGYEQYF. CDR3 sequence (DNA): TGCGCCAGCAGCTTCGGTTACGAGCAGTACTTC.

The V call is TRBV7-9, the J call TRBJ2-6, with 8 bases fitting TRBD2. The ends lost 1 base at V and 4 bases at J; junction bases unmatched: 9. Germline V gene lookup returns CDR1 SEHNR and CDR2 FQNEAQ (reference sequence). The CDR3 spans 18 residues. CDR3 region: CASSLGFSGVGGANVLTF. CDR3 nucleotide sequence: TGTGCCAGCAGCTTAGGTTTTAGCGGGGTGGGAGGGGCCAACGTCCTGACTTTC.

V and J are TRBV30 and TRBJ1-2; D is possibly TRBD1 (6 bases). Germline assignment: CDR1 GTSNPN and CDR2 SVGIG (reference sequence). The ends were cut back, 1 base at V and 3 bases at J, with 12 bases in the middle. There are 14 residues in the CDR3. CDR3 loop: CAWSGGAGDYGYTF. The CDR3, as DNA: TGTGCCTGGAGTGGTGGGGCAGGGGACTATGGCTACACCTTC.

Here the CDR3 reads CATVPGGEYEQYF. CDR3 DNA sequence: TGTGCCACAGTACCAGGGGGGGAATACGAGCAGTACTTC. The V call is TRBV10-3, the J call TRBJ2-7; TRBD1 or TRBD2 may be the D gene (7 bases each). The CDR3 consists of 13 residues. Trimming pared 10 bases from V and 4 bases from J, leaving 17 bases between. From germline, CDR1 is ENHRY and CDR2 SYGVKD.